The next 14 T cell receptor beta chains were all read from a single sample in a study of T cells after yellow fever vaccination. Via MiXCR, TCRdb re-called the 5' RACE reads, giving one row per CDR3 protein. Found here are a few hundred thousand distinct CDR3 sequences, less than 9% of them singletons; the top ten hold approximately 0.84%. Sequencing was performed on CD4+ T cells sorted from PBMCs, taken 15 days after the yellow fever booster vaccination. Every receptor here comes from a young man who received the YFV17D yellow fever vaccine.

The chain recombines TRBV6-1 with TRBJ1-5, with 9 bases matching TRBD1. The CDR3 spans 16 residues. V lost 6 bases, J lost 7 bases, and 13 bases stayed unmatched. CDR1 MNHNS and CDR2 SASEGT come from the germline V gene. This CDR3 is CASREPGQGPWQPQHF. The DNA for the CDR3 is TGTGCCAGCAGAGAACCGGGACAGGGACCGTGGCAGCCCCAGCATTTT.

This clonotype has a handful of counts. CDR3 in DNA: TGTGCCAGCAGCTTAGTGGCCCGGGGAGAGCAGTTCTTC. It yields the protein CASSLVARGEQFF. The J gene is TRBJ2-1, the V gene TRBV7-2; D is possibly TRBD2 (5 bases). The CDR3 sequence is 13 residues long. Trimming left V 1 base short and J 10 bases short, with 11 bases between. Germline loops: CDR1 SGHTA, CDR2 FQGNSA.

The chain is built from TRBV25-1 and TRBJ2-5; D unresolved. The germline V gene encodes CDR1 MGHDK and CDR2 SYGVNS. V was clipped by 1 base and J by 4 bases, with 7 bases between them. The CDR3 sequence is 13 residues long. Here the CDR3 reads CASSEFVRETQYF. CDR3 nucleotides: TGTGCCAGCAGTGAATTTGTCAGAGAGACCCAGTACTTC.

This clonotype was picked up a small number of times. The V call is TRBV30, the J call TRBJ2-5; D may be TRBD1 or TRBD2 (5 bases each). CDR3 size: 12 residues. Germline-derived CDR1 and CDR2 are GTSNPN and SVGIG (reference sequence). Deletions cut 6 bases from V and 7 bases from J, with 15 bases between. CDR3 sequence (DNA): TGTGCCTGTCGAGGAAACGGGGCGACCCAGTACTTC. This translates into CACRGNGATQYF.

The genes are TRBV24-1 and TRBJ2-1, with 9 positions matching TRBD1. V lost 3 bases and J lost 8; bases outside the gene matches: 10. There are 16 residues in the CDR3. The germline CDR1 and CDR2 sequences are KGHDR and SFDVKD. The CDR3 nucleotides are TGTGCCACCAGTGATCCCACGGGACAGGGTGGCCATGAGCAGTTCTTC. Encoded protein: CATSDPTGQGGHEQFF.

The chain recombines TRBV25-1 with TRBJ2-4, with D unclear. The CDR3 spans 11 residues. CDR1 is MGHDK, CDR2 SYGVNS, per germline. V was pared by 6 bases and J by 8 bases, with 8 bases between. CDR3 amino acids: CASSVSDIQYF. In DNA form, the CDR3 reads TGTGCCAGCAGCGTTTCGGACATTCAGTACTTC. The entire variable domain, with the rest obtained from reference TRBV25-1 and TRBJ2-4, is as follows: EADIYQTPRYLVIGTGKKITLECSQTMGHDKMYWYQQDPGMELHLIHYSYGVNSTEKGDLSSESTVSRIRTEHFPLTLESARPSHTSQYLCASSVSDIQYFGAGTRLSVL.

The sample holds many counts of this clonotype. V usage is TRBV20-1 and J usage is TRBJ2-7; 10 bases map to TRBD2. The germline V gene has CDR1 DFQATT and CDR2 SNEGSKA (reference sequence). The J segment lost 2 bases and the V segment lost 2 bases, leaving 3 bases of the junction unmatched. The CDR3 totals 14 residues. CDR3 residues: CSARLAGGPYEQYF. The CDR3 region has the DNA TGCAGTGCTAGATTAGCGGGAGGCCCCTACGAGCAGTACTTC.

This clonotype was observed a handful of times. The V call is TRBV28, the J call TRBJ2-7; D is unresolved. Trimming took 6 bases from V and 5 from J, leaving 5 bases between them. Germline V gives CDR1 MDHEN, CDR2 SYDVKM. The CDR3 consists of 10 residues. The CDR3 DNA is TGTGCCAGCAGGGCCCACGAGCAGTACTTC. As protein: CASRAHEQYF.

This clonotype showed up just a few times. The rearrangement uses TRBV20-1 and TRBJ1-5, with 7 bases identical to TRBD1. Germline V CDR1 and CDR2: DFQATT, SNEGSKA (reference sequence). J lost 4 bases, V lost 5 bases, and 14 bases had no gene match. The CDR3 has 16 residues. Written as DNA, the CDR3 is TGCAGTGCTTTAGACAGGGCCTCCTTTCGTAATCAGCCCCAGCATTTT. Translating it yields CSALDRASFRNQPQHF.

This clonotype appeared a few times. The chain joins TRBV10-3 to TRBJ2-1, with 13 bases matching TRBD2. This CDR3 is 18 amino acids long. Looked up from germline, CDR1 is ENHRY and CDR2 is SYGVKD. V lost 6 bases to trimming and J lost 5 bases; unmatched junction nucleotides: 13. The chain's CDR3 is CAISATSGRLGHNNEQFF. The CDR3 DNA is TGTGCCATCAGCGCGACTAGCGGGAGGCTGGGCCACAACAATGAGCAGTTCTTC.

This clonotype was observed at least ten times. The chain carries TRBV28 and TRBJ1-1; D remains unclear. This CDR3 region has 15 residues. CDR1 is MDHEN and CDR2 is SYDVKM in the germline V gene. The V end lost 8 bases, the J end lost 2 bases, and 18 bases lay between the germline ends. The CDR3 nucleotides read TGTGCCAGCGGATCAGCCGTTATAACAAACACTGAAGCTTTCTTT. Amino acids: CASGSAVITNTEAFF.

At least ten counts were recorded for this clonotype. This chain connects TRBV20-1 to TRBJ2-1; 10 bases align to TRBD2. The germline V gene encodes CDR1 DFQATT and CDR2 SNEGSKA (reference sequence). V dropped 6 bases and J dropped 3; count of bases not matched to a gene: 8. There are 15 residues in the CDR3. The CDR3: CSAFASSGSYNEQFF. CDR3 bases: TGCAGTGCATTCGCCTCTAGCGGGAGCTACAATGAGCAGTTCTTC.

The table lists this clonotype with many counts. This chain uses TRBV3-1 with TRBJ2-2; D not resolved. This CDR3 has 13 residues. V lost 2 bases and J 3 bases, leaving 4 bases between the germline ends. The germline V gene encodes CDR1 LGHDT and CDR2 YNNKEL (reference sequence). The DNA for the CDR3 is TGTGCCAGCAGCCAAACGGACACCGGGGAGCTGTTTTTT. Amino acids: CASSQTDTGELFF.

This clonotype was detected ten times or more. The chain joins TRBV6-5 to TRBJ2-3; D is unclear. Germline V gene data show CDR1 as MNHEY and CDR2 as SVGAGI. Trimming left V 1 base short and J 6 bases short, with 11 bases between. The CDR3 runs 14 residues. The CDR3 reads CASSYLLAPDTQYF. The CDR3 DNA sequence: TGTGCCAGCAGTTACTTGTTAGCCCCGGATACGCAGTATTTT.